This T cell receptor (beta chain) is drawn from a study of cytomegalovirus exposure and HLA in healthy donors. Study results and caveats: Per a later analysis, HLA-associated TCR beta chains showed more clonal expansion than other, equally common TCR beta chains.

The PCR was carried out with 60 Vbeta primers and 13 Jbeta primers. Clones were read by immunoSEQ multiplex PCR, and TCRdb kept only the in-frame ones, dropping some. The table shows about 170,000 clones, with roughly 83% occurring only once. With respect to this clone: Antigen unknown.

Trimming took 6 bases from V and 1 from J, leaving 21 bases between them. In germline, CDR1 is MGHRA, CDR2 YSYEKL. This CDR3 has 17 amino acids. Sequenced: PBMCs. The sequence was collected from a woman aged 45-65 years in good health and CMV-seronegative. V gene TRBV4-1 combines with J gene TRBJ1-1; D gene ambiguous. Here the CDR3 reads CASRLGPGKAANTEAFF. DNA of the CDR3: TGCGCCAGCAGACTGGGCCCGGGGAAGGCTGCGAACACTGAAGCTTTCTTT.